The TCR beta chain described here comes from a study of T cell changes during pregnancy in multiple sclerosis. Trimming removed 0 bases from V and 3 bases from J; junction bases left unmatched: 3. The length of the CDR3 is 16 residues. The germline gives CDR1 SGHRS, CDR2 YFSETQ. The protocol was immunoSEQ multiplex PCR, while the TCRdb copy is restricted to in-frame clones and leaves out a portion. This sample has some 38,000 clones, with around 90% found just once. The sequenced sample was CD4+ T cells from peripheral blood mononuclear cells, obtained after pregnancy. The genes are TRBV5-1 and TRBJ2-2; TRBD2 matches at 9 bases. The sequence came from a female donor in good health, enrolled as a control in a pregnancy study. This CDR3 is CASSLEAGGHTGELFF. Written as DNA, the CDR3 is TGCGCCAGCAGCTTGGAAGCGGGAGGCCACACCGGGGAGCTGTTTTTT.